The 29 T cell receptor beta chains below were found in one sample sequenced in a study of cytomegalovirus exposure and HLA in healthy donors. The PCR used 60 Vbeta and 13 Jbeta primers. Data came from immunoSEQ multiplex PCR; TCRdb stores just in-frame clones and leaves some out. The sample contains 200,000 to 250,000 clones, around 73% of which appear only once. Sequencing input: PBMCs. Every receptor here comes from a male donor in good health and CMV-seronegative.

The chain couples TRBV19 to TRBJ1-4; D uncertain. With 4 bases removed from V and 3 bases from J, the gap between germline ends came to 15 bases. The CDR3 is 16 residues long. The germline CDR1 and CDR2 sequences are LNHDA and SQIVND (reference sequence). Written as DNA, the CDR3 is TGTGCCAGTAGTAATAACCGGGAAGTGGCTAATGAAAAACTGTTTTTT. Its protein product is CASSNNREVANEKLFF.

Only one count was recorded for this clone. This sequence joins TRBV13 and TRBJ2-3; 12 bases are a match to TRBD2. Germline V gene data show CDR1 as PRHDT and CDR2 as FYEKMQ (reference sequence). V lost 3 bases to trimming and J lost 3 bases; unmatched junction nucleotides: 1. The CDR3 runs 15 residues. In nucleotides, the CDR3 is TGTGCCAGCAGCTTGGGGACTAGCGGGACAGATACGCAGTATTTT. This gives the protein CASSLGTSGTDTQYF.

The rearrangement links TRBV2 to TRBJ2-7; 10 bases are a match to TRBD2. With 6 bases clipped from V and 3 bases from J, the junction kept 2 bases outside the gene matches. Germline CDR1 reads SNHLY; CDR2 reads FYNNEI. This CDR3 region has 13 residues. The CDR3 DNA is TGTGCCAGCAGAGCTAGCGGGAGCTACGAGCAGTACTTC. Translated, it gives CASRASGSYEQYF.

This clone was picked up one time. The chain has TRBV2 and TRBJ1-5; TRBD1 agrees at 7 bases. Per germline, CDR1 SNHLY and CDR2 FYNNEI. This CDR3 is built from 13 residues. V lost 10 bases, J lost 7 bases, and 10 bases stayed unmatched. The CDR3 DNA is TGTGCCACCTCGAACAGGGGCGCCCAGCCCCAGCATTTT. Residues: CATSNRGAQPQHF.

The chain has TRBV9 and TRBJ2-5; 13 bases are a match to TRBD2. Germline trimming cut 2 bases from V and 2 bases from J; bases unmatched to any gene: 9. This CDR3 is 18 amino acids long. Germline lookup yields CDR1 SGDLS and CDR2 YYNGEE. Here the CDR3 DNA reads TGTGCCAGCAGCGTTTCTCCTCGGACTAGCGGGGGACAAGAGACCCAGTACTTC. Protein product: CASSVSPRTSGGQETQYF.

This clone turned up a few times. This chain links TRBV2 with TRBJ2-5; 7 bases are a match to TRBD2. Germline-derived CDR1 and CDR2 are SNHLY and FYNNEI. There are 12 residues in the CDR3. V trimming: 7 bases; J trimming: 4 bases; junction bases outside the gene matches: 3. In DNA form, the CDR3 reads TGTGCCAGCAAGGAGCGGGGAGAGACCCAGTACTTC. Amino acid sequence: CASKERGETQYF.

This rearrangement joins TRBV7-3 to TRBJ2-7; a weak D match, TRBD1 (6 bases). The CDR3 is 13 amino acids. Germline loops: CDR1 SGHTA, CDR2 FQGTGA. Trimming left V 1 base short and J 3 bases short, with 7 bases between. This chain's CDR3 is CASSLNRDYEQYF. The CDR3 coding sequence is TGTGCCAGCAGCTTAAACAGGGACTACGAGCAGTACTTC.

V gene TRBV10-1 combines with J gene TRBJ2-3, with 10 bases that match TRBD2. Germline CDR1 WNHNN, CDR2 SYGVQD (reference sequence). The V segment lost 5 bases and the J segment 4 bases; nucleotides outside the gene matches: 6. This CDR3 spans 15 amino acids. The CDR3, as DNA: TGCGCCAGCAGTTCTCTAGCGGGAGTGGCAGATACGCAGTATTTT. Translating it yields CASSSLAGVADTQYF.

The chain uses TRBV10-3 and TRBJ2-7; 9 bases are shared with TRBD2. Germline V CDR1 and CDR2: ENHRY, SYGVKD. The V and J ends lost 0 bases and 2 bases, in that order; junction bases with no gene match: 17. There are 20 residues in the CDR3. This chain's CDR3 is CAISESMGWTSALWAYEQYF. CDR3 DNA sequence: TGTGCCATCAGTGAGTCTATGGGATGGACTAGCGCGCTCTGGGCCTACGAGCAGTACTTC.

The V gene is TRBV18, the J gene TRBJ2-1; 15 bases are a match to TRBD2. The germline CDR1 and CDR2 sequences are KGHSH and LQKENI. This CDR3 has 18 residues. With 2 bases clipped from V and 7 bases from J, the junction kept 9 bases outside the gene matches. DNA for the CDR3: TGTGCCAGCTCACCATTTCGGACTAGCGGGAGGGCCAGAAATGAGCAGTTCTTC. The encoded protein is CASSPFRTSGRARNEQFF. Full variable domain (rest looked up from reference TRBV18 and TRBJ2-1): NAGVMQNPRHLVRRRGQEARLRCSPMKGHSHVYWYRQLPEEGLKFMVYLQKENIIDESGMPKERFSAEFPKEGPSILRIQQVVRGDSAAYFCASSPFRTSGRARNEQFFGPGTRLTVL.

This clone was recorded once. The chain uses TRBV2 and TRBJ2-7, with D hard to call. There are 12 residues in the CDR3. Germline CDR1 and CDR2: SNHLY and FYNNEI. Trimming removed 4 bases from V and 0 bases from J, with 4 bases in between. The CDR3 spells CASSANSYEQYF. Here the CDR3 DNA reads TGTGCCAGCAGTGCCAACTCCTACGAGCAGTACTTC. Based on the CDR3 plus reference TRBV2 and TRBJ2-7, the full variable domain is EPEVTQTPSHQVTQMGQEVILRCVPISNHLYFYWYRQILGQKVEFLVSFYNNEISEKSEIFDDQFSVERPDGSNFTLKIRSTKLEDSAMYFCASSANSYEQYFGPGTRLTVT.

Details on this clone: A junction end diverges from the germline sequence, so it may reflect a read error. The gene calls are TRBV7-3 and TRBJ2-5, with a weak D call TRBD2 (6 bases). CDR3 length: 15 residues. From germline, CDR1 is SGHTA and CDR2 FQGTGA. The CDR3 reads CASSLTGGGQEAQYF. The CDR3 DNA reads as TGTGCCAGCAGCTTAACCGGGGGAGGCCAAGAGGCCCAGTACTTC.

J is TRBJ1-3 and V is TRBV5-1, with 8 positions matching TRBD1. Germline-derived CDR1 and CDR2 are SGHRS and YFSETQ. The CDR3 totals 15 residues. V trimming: 4 bases; J trimming: 0 bases; junction bases outside the gene matches: 3. CDR3 DNA sequence: TGCGCCAGCAGCACGGGACAGGCCTCTGGAAACACCATATATTTT. Translation: CASSTGQASGNTIYF.

The rearrangement links TRBV7-9 to TRBJ2-2, with 7 bases that match TRBD1. The CDR3 is made up of 15 amino acids. V was clipped by 4 bases and J by 3 bases; unmatched bases: 5. From germline, CDR1 is SEHNR and CDR2 FQNEAQ (reference sequence). The CDR3 DNA follows: TGTGCCAGCAGCTCCGGGACAGCCCACACCGGGGAGCTGTTTTTT. Translation gives CASSSGTAHTGELFF.

The V gene is TRBV6-1, the J gene TRBJ1-5; TRBD1 might be the D (6 bases). V was trimmed by 5 bases and J by 3 bases, leaving 11 bases between them. Germline V gene sequence: CDR1 MNHNS, CDR2 SASEGT. The CDR3 sequence is 14 residues long. This CDR3 is CASSLTGNNQPQHF. The CDR3 DNA sequence: TGTGCCAGCAGTTTAACAGGGAACAATCAGCCCCAGCATTTT.

The chain has TRBV2 and TRBJ2-2; 11 nucleotides agree with TRBD2. CDR3 size: 17 residues. V was clipped by 8 bases and J by 5 bases; unmatched bases: 13. Germline loops: CDR1 SNHLY, CDR2 FYNNEI. CDR3 coding DNA: TGTGCCAGCTCCCGTGGGCTAGCGGGAGGTAGTACCGGGGAGCTGTTTTTT. This gives the protein CASSRGLAGGSTGELFF.

A note on this clone: Different DNA sequences within this sample yield the same CDR3. The chain couples TRBV6-5 to TRBJ2-7, with a tentative D call TRBD2 (6 bases). The CDR3 has 12 residues. Looked up from germline, CDR1 is MNHEY and CDR2 is SVGAGI. V dropped 2 bases and J dropped 6 bases, with 8 bases sitting between them. CDR3: CASSYLGGEQYF. DNA for the CDR3: TGTGCCAGCAGTTACCTGGGGGGCGAGCAGTACTTC.

This chain uses TRBV27 with TRBJ1-6; D call uncertain. CDR1 is MNHEY, CDR2 SMNVEV, per germline (reference sequence). The CDR3 runs 14 residues. V gave up 3 bases and J gave up 7 bases, with 10 bases separating them. The CDR3 loop is CASSFEGRNSPLHF. The CDR3 DNA reads as TGTGCCAGCAGTTTTGAGGGAAGAAATTCACCCCTCCACTTT.

The chain joins TRBV6-6 to TRBJ1-2; D not certain. The CDR3 spans 15 residues. Germline CDR1 MNHNY, CDR2 SVGAGI (reference sequence). Trimming stripped 0 bases from V and 4 bases from J, with 12 bases between. The chain's CDR3 is CASSYSAGSVYGYTF. CDR3 in DNA: TGTGCCAGCAGTTACTCCGCAGGTTCCGTCTATGGCTACACCTTC.

The chain links TRBV7-9 to TRBJ1-3, with D possibly being TRBD1 (5 bases). V lost 5 bases and J lost 0, with 11 bases in between. Germline assignment: CDR1 SEHNR and CDR2 FQNEAQ (reference sequence). This CDR3 comprises 15 residues. The CDR3 here is CASSIMGGSGNTIYF. The CDR3 coding sequence is TGTGCCAGCAGCATCATGGGGGGCTCTGGAAACACCATATATTTT.

This clone was seen a handful of times. The rearrangement uses TRBV28 and TRBJ1-1; TRBD1 matches 7 bases. The CDR3 consists of 15 residues. Trimming took 7 bases from V and 1 from J; bases not matched to a gene: 9. Germline V gene sequence: CDR1 MDHEN, CDR2 SYDVKM. CDR3 coding DNA: TGTGCCAGCACCATATACCGGACAGGGAACACTGAAGCTTTCTTT. Translation gives CASTIYRTGNTEAFF.

This chain joins TRBV10-1 and TRBJ2-7, with 7 bases aligning to TRBD1. This CDR3 has 14 residues. Germline CDR1 reads WNHNN; CDR2 reads SYGVQD (reference sequence). Losses at the gene ends were 3 bases for V and 2 bases for J; bases not matched to a gene: 4. The CDR3 spells CASSDRGQPYEQYF. The DNA of the CDR3 is TGCGCCAGCAGTGACCGGGGACAGCCCTACGAGCAGTACTTC.

J is TRBJ1-2 and V is TRBV6-1, with D perhaps matching TRBD1 (5 bases). CDR3 size: 14 residues. Trimming took off 2 bases at V and 11 bases at J, with 18 bases between the two ends. Per germline, CDR1 MNHNS and CDR2 SASEGT. Written as DNA, the CDR3 is TGTGCCAGCAGTGAACACGGGGGATCCTGGTTATACACCTTC. This translates into CASSEHGGSWLYTF.

The V gene is TRBV7-6, the J gene TRBJ2-1, with 9 bases lining up with TRBD2. J was trimmed by 8 bases and V by 3 bases; bases with no gene match: 8. The length of the CDR3 is 15 residues. Germline V gene lookup returns CDR1 SGHVS and CDR2 FNYEAQ. The DNA for the CDR3 is TGTGCCAGCAGCTTGGGCGGGAGGGCGAACGATGAGCAGTTCTTC. Its translation: CASSLGGRANDEQFF.

The CDR3 DNA sequence: TGTGCCAGCAGTCTGAGGCGGGTTAGCACAGATACGCAGTATTTT. Protein product: CASSLRRVSTDTQYF. The chain links TRBV5-4 to TRBJ2-3; D is possibly TRBD2 (5 bases). The CDR3 contains 15 residues. V was pared by 5 bases and J by 0 bases, with 13 bases between. Germline V gene sequence: CDR1 SGHNT, CDR2 YYREEE (reference sequence).

The rearrangement uses TRBV10-1 and TRBJ2-2, with a possible D match to TRBD1 (6 bases). Trimming stripped 5 bases from V and 4 bases from J, with 14 bases between. The CDR3 contains 15 residues. Germline lookup yields CDR1 WNHNN and CDR2 SYGVQD (reference sequence). The CDR3 protein is CASSHLKGVTGELFF. For the CDR3, the DNA is TGCGCCAGCAGTCACCTTAAGGGGGTCACCGGGGAGCTGTTTTTT.

Comments on this clone: This specimen includes other DNA sequences encoding the same CDR3. The rearrangement links TRBV5-4 to TRBJ2-7; 10 bases line up with TRBD1. The CDR3 totals 15 residues. Germline V CDR1 and CDR2: SGHNT, YYREEE (reference sequence). J was trimmed by 2 bases and V by 0 bases; bases with no gene match: 2. The DNA for the CDR3 is TGTGCCAGCAGCTTGGGCGGGACAGGGGCCTACGAGCAGTACTTC. Translation: CASSLGGTGAYEQYF.

The CDR3 here is CASSLARSMTSGRENEQFF. For the CDR3, the DNA is TGTGCCAGCAGCTTAGCGCGTTCCATGACTAGCGGGAGGGAAAATGAGCAGTTCTTC. This sequence joins TRBV7-9 and TRBJ2-1; TRBD2 aligns across 14 bases. Germline loops: CDR1 SEHNR, CDR2 FQNEAQ (reference sequence). The CDR3 contains 19 residues. V dropped 0 bases and J dropped 7; count of bases not matched to a gene: 11.

This clone was found a few times. This chain links TRBV11-3 with TRBJ2-7; TRBD2 might be the D (6 bases). Germline-derived CDR1 and CDR2 are SGHNT and YENEEA. This CDR3 is built from 15 residues. With 1 base removed from V and 2 bases from J, the gap between germline ends came to 12 bases. The CDR3 DNA is TGTGCCAGCAGCTTAGTCCACGGGGGTACCTACGAGCAGTACTTC. Translation: CASSLVHGGTYEQYF.